This entry features one TCR beta chain sequence. Its specificity is not known. Relative to the germline gene, one junction end is altered; a read error may explain this. This entry belongs to a study of shared clonotypes between healthy human individuals. Study overall: A couple of women and a few men aged 18 to 49 made up the donors. Plates per donor: three CD4 naive, three CD4 memory, two CD8 naive, one CD8 memory.

Study-level findings and limits: Donor clonotype sharing was expected to depend on sequencing depth.

The DNA input per sorted-subset replicate PCR was roughly 0.2 ug, corresponding to tens of thousands of T cell genomes. Sequenced by immunoSEQ multiplex PCR; TCRdb stores in-frame clones only, minus some. Of roughly 770,000 clones listed, 95% to 97% are singletons. Germline CDR1 SEHNR, CDR2 FQNEAQ (reference sequence). The CDR3 has 15 amino acids. Selected positively for CCR7 and CD45RO-negative, naive CD8 cells excluded terminally differentiated effector memory CD45RA+ cells. The TCR sequence derives from a man between 25 and 39 years old in good health. This chain connects TRBV7-9 to TRBJ2-1; 13 bases map to TRBD2. Sequencing was done on a sample of naive CD8+ T cells sorted from blood. In DNA, the CDR3 is TGTGCCAGCAGCTTAGGAACTAGCGGGAGGGCCACCGAAATCTTC. Amino acid sequence: CASSLGTSGRATEIF.